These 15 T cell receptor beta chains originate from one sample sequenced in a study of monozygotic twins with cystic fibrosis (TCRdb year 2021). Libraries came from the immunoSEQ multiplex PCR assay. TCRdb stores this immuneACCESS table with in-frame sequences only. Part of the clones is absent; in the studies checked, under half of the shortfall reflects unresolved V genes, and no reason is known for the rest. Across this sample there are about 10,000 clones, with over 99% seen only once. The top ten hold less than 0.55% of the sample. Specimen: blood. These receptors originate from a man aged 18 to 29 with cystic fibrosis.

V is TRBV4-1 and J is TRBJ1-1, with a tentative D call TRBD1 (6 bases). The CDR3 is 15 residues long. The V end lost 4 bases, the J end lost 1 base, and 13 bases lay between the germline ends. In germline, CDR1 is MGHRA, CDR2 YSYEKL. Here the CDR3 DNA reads TGCGCCAGCAGCCCTGGATCGGGGGCGAACACTGAAGCTTTCTTT. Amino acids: CASSPGSGANTEAFF.

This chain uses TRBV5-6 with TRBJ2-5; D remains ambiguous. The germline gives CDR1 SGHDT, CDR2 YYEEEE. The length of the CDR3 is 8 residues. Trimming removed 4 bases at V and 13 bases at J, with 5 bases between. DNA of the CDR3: TGTGCCAGCAGCCTATCGTACTTC. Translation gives CASSLSYF.

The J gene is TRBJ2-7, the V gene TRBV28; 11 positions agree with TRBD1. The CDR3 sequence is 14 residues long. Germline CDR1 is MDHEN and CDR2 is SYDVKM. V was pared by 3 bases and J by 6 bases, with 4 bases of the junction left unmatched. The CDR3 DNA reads TGTGCCAGCAGTTTGGAGGACAGGGGGCGCGAGCAGTACTTC. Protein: CASSLEDRGREQYF.

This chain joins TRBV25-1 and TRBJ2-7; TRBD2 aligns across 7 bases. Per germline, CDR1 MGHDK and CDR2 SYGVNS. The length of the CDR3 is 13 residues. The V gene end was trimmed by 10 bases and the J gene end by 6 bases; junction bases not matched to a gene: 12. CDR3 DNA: TGTGCCACCCAGCGGGAAGGGTGGGGCGAGCAGTACTTC. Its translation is CATQREGWGEQYF.

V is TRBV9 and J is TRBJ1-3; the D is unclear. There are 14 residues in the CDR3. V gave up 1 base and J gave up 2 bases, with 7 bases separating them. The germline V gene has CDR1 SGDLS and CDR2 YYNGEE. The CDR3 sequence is CASSVSRAGNTIYF. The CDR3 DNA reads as TGTGCCAGCAGCGTATCGCGGGCTGGAAACACCATATATTTT.

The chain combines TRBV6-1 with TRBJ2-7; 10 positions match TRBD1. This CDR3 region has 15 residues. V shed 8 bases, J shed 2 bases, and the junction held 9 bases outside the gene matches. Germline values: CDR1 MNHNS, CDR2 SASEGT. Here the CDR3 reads CASRTGTGVTYEQYF. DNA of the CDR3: TGTGCCAGCCGTACTGGGACAGGGGTCACCTACGAGCAGTACTTC.

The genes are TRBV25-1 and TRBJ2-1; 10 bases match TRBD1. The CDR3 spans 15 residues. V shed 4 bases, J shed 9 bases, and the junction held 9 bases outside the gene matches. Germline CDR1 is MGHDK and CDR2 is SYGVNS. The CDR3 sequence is CASSVGTGVLGEQFF. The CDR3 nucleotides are TGTGCCAGCAGTGTGGGGACAGGGGTTTTAGGTGAGCAGTTCTTC.

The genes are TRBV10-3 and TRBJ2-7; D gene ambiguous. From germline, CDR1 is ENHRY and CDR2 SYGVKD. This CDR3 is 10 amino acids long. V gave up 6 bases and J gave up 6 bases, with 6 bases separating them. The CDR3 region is CAIRDVEQYF. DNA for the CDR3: TGTGCCATCAGGGACGTCGAGCAGTACTTC.

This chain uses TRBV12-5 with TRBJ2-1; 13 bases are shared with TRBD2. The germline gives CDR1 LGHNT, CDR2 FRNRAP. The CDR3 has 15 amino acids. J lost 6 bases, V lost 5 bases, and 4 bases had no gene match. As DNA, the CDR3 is TGTGCTAGTGGTCGGACTAGCGGGAGCTTCAATGAGCAGTTCTTC. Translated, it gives CASGRTSGSFNEQFF.

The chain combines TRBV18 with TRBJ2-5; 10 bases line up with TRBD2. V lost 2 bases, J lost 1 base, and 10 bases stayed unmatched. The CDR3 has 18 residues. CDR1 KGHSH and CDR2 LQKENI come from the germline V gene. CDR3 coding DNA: TGTGCCAGCTCACCATTTCGTACTAGCGGGATGCCCCAAGAGACCCAGTACTTC. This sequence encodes CASSPFRTSGMPQETQYF.

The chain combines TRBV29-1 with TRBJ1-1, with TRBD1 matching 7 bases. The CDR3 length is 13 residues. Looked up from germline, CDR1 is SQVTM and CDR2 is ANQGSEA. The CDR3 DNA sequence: TGCGGGGGTAAGGGACAGATGAACACTGAAGCTTTCTTT. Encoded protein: CGGKGQMNTEAFF.

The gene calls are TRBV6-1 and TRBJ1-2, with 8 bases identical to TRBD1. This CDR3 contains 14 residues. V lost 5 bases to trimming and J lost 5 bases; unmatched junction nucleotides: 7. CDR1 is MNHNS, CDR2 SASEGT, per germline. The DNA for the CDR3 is TGTGCCAGCAGTCAGGGACAGGTCGTATATGGCTACACCTTC. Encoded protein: CASSQGQVVYGYTF.

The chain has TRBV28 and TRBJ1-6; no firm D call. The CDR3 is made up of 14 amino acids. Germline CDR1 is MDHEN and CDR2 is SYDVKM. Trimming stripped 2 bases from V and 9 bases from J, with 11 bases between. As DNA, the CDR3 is TGTGCCAGCAGTTTAGGACGGAGCCTTTCACCCCTCCACTTT. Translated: CASSLGRSLSPLHF.

The chain's CDR3 is CASSQEGGAAGGYNEQFF. The CDR3 DNA follows: TGCGCCAGCAGCCAAGAGGGGGGCGCAGCGGGGGGTTACAATGAGCAGTTCTTC. J is TRBJ2-1 and V is TRBV4-1; 9 nucleotides match TRBD2. Germline values: CDR1 MGHRA, CDR2 YSYEKL. J was trimmed by 4 bases and V by 0 bases; bases with no gene match: 10. The CDR3 loop spans 18 amino acids.

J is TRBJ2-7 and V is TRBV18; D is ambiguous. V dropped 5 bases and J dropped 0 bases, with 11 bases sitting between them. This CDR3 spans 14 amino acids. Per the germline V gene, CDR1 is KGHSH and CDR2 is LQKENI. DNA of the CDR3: TGTGCCAGCTCAACTGAGTATAGCTCCTACGAGCAGTACTTC. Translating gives CASSTEYSSYEQYF.